This is a list of T cell receptor beta chains from one sample in a study of blood T cell repertoires in COVID-19. Clones were read by immunoSEQ multiplex PCR, and TCRdb kept only the in-frame ones, dropping some. The sample lists more than 150,000 clones, over 80% seen once, with approximately 13% in the top ten. The sequencing input was peripheral blood. Receptor source: a man between 65 and 85 years old who had recovered from COVID-19. Both conserved end residues are part of each CDR3. Each record gives: V gene, J gene, CDR3 protein.

V: TRBV11-2; J: TRBJ1-2; CDR3: CASSLGGTDYGYTF
V: TRBV30; J: TRBJ1-1; CDR3: CAWSRTGAITEAFF
V: TRBV14; J: TRBJ2-3; CDR3: CASSPTTTDTQYF
V: TRBV27; J: TRBJ2-5; CDR3: CASSFLQNQETQYF
V: TRBV24-1; J: TRBJ2-1; CDR3: CATSDQTSGRFYNEQFF
V: TRBV27; J: TRBJ2-1; CDR3: CASSFQGQGRYNEQFF
V: TRBV5-8; J: TRBJ1-4; CDR3: CASSLRGGQAEKLFF
V: TRBV10-3; J: TRBJ1-1; CDR3: CAISESPAGTGGKAFF
V: TRBV28; J: TRBJ1-2; CDR3: CASSFAGQENYGYTF
V: TRBV5-4; J: TRBJ2-7; CDR3: CASSLELAGGLEQYF
V: TRBV24-1; J: TRBJ1-5; CDR3: CATSDSRGYQPQHF
V: TRBV30; J: TRBJ1-1; CDR3: CAWSRDRGTEAFF
V: TRBV9; J: TRBJ2-3; CDR3: CASSVGQGRSTDTQYF
V: TRBV7-9; J: TRBJ2-7; CDR3: CASSFGGGAYEQYF
V: TRBV2; J: TRBJ1-4; CDR3: CASSSDRGDEKLFF
V: TRBV20-1; J: TRBJ1-1; CDR3: CSASNRVEATEAFF
V: TRBV7-2; J: TRBJ1-2; CDR3: CASSPSPAGVYGYTF
V: TRBV2; J: TRBJ2-1; CDR3: CASSLYGLESSYNEQFF
V: TRBV28; J: TRBJ1-6; CDR3: CATEGQGHSPLHF
V: TRBV28; J: TRBJ2-3; CDR3: CASSLKSDTQYF
V: TRBV6-2/TRBV6-3; J: TRBJ2-2; CDR3: CASSWDSANTGELFF
V: TRBV7-8; J: TRBJ1-6; CDR3: CASSQMRQLNSPLHF
V: TRBV7-6; J: TRBJ1-6; CDR3: CASSSDRGLYNSPLHF
V: TRBV11-2; J: TRBJ1-1; CDR3: CASSFQMTGGEAFF
V: TRBV7-6; J: TRBJ2-1; CDR3: CASSRGTSGSSYNEQFF
V: TRBV6-1; J: TRBJ2-7; CDR3: CASTETPGGGEQYF
V: TRBV9; J: TRBJ1-5; CDR3: CASSVEDSNQPQHF
V: TRBV28; J: TRBJ1-5; CDR3: CASRIYNQPQHF
V: TRBV5-1; J: TRBJ1-5; CDR3: CASSLMGQGNQPQHF
V: TRBV29-1; J: TRBJ1-1; CDR3: CSVGQGSVVGTEAFF
V: TRBV11-2; J: TRBJ1-6; CDR3: CASSLVRGNSPLHF
V: TRBV5-5; J: TRBJ2-5; CDR3: CASSLGQGALETQYF
V: TRBV19; J: TRBJ2-7; CDR3: CASSISGSGYEQYF
V: TRBV7-6; J: TRBJ2-5; CDR3: CASSLLETQYF
V: TRBV9; J: TRBJ2-1; CDR3: CASSALAGASEQFF
V: TRBV2; J: TRBJ2-1; CDR3: CASSDGRTGGFNEQFF
V: TRBV5-1; J: TRBJ2-3; CDR3: CASSPASGRVDTQYF
V: TRBV28; J: TRBJ2-1; CDR3: CASRTSAKNGGQFF
V: TRBV19; J: TRBJ1-3; CDR3: CASSIQDSSGNTIYF
V: TRBV5-8; J: TRBJ2-1; CDR3: CASSQGAEQFF
V: TRBV27; J: TRBJ1-2; CDR3: CASSPSGRSNYGYTF
V: TRBV19; J: TRBJ2-5; CDR3: CASSPGQQETQYF
V: TRBV6-5; J: TRBJ2-7; CDR3: CASGQGYEQYF
V: TRBV2; J: TRBJ2-7; CDR3: CASSAQGYEQYF
V: TRBV7-2; J: TRBJ2-3; CDR3: CASSSNTGDTDTQYF
V: TRBV5-1; J: TRBJ1-6; CDR3: CASSLGDRSSYNSPLHF
V: TRBV6-1; J: TRBJ1-5; CDR3: CASSEYPGGNQPQHF
V: TRBV11-2; J: TRBJ1-1; CDR3: CASSQTGPTSEAFF
V: TRBV7-8; J: TRBJ2-7; CDR3: CASSLAWGQGANEQYF
V: TRBV19; J: TRBJ2-7; CDR3: CASSIGLAGVYNEQYF
V: TRBV5-4; J: TRBJ2-7; CDR3: CASSLGGTAYEQYF
V: TRBV2; J: TRBJ2-1; CDR3: CASNRAGVGNEQFF
V: TRBV19; J: TRBJ2-7; CDR3: CASSIVAGGGYEQYF
V: TRBV5-1; J: TRBJ2-1; CDR3: CASSFGTSGRASDEQFF